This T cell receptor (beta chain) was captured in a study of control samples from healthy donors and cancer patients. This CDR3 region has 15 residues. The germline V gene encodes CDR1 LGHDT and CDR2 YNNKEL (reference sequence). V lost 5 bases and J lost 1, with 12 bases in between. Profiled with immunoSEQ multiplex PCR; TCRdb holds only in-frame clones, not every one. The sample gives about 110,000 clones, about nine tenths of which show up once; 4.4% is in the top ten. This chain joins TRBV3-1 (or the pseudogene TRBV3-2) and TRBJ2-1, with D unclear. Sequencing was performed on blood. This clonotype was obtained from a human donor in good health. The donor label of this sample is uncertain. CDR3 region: CASSSLPNSYNEQFF. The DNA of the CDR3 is TGTGCCAGCAGCTCTCTCCCTAATTCCTACAATGAGCAGTTCTTC.